The clone carrying this T cell receptor beta chain occurred a few times. Its target is unknown. This record belongs to a study of response to subunit inactivated influenza vaccine. Study-level results: The authors suggested that every seasonal influenza vaccination recruits few new T cells.

With 1 base removed from V and 1 base from J, the gap between germline ends came to 11 bases. The CDR3 consists of 16 residues. One entry per CDR3 protein results from TCRdb running MiXCR on the RT-PCR reads. The sample lists 500,000 to 550,000 distinct CDR3 sequences, around 8% seen once, with approximately 12% in the top ten. The sequences come from PBMCs from blood, collected roughly 24 months after vaccination. The clonotype was recovered from a man between 50 and 69 years old who received an inactivated influenza vaccine. The rearrangement uses TRBV12-3 or TRBV12-4 and TRBJ1-5; D is possibly TRBD1 (5 bases). CDR3 loop: CASSLGSGASNQPQHF. For the CDR3, the DNA is TGTGCCAGCAGTTTAGGCAGCGGGGCAAGCAATCAGCCCCAGCATTTT.